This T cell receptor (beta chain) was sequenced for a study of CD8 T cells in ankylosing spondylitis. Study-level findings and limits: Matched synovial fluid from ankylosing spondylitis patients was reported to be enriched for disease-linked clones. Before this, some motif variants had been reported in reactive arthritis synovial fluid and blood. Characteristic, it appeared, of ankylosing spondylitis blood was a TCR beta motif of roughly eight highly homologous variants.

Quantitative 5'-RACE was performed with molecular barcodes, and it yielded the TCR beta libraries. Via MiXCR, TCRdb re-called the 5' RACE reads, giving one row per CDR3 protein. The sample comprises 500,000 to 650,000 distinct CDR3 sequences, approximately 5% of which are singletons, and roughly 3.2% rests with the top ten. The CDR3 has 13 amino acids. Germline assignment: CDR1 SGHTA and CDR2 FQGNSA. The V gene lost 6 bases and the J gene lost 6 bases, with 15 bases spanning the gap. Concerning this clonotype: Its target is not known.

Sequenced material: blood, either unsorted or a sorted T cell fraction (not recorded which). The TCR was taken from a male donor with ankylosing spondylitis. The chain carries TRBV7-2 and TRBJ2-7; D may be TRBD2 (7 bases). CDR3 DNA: TGTGCCAGCAGTCCAAGGGGGGGGCTCGAGCAGTACTTC. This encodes CASSPRGGLEQYF. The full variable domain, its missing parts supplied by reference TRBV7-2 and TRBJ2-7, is GAGVSQSPSNKVTEKGKDVELRCDPISGHTALYWYRQSLGQGLEFLIYFQGNSAPDKSGLPSDRFSAERTGGSVSTLTIQRTQQEDSAVYLCASSPRGGLEQYFGPGTRLTVT.